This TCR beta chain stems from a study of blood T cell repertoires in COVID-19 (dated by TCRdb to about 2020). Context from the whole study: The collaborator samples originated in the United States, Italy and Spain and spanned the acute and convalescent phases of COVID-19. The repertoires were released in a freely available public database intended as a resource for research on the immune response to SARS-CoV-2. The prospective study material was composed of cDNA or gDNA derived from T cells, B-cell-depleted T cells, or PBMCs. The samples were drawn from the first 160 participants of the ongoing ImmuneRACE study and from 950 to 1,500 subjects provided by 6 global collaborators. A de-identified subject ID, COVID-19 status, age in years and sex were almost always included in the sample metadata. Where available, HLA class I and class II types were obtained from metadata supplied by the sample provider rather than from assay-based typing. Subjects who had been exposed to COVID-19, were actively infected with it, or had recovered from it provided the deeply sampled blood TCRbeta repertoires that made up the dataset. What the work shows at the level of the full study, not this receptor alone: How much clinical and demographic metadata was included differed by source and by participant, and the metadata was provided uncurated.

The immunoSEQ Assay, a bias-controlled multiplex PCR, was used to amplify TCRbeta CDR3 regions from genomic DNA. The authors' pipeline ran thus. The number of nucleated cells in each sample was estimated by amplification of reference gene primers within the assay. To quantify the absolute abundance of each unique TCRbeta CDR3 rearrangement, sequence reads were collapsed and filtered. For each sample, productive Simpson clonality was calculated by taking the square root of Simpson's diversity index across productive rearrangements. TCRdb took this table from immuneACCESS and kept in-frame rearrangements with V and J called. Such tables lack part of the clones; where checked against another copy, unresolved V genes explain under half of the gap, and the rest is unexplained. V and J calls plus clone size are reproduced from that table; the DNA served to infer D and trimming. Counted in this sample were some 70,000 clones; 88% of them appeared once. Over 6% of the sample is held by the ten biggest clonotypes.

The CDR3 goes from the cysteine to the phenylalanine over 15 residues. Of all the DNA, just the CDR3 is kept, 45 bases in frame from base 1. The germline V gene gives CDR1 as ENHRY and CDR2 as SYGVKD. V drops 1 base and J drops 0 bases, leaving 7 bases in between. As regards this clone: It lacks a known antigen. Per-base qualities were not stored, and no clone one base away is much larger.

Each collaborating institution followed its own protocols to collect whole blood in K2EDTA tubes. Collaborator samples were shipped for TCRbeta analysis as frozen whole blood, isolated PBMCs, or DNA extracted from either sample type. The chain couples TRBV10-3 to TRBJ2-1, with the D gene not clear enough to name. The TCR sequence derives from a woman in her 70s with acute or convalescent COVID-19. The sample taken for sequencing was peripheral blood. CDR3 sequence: CAISEWLSSYNEQFF. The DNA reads TGTGCCATCAGTGAGTGGCTCAGCTCCTACAATGAGCAGTTCTTC.